Sequencing of this T cell receptor beta chain was carried out in a study of tumor and adjacent non-tumor tissue in lung cancer. Study-level background: Stage I to III disease affected roughly ten men and roughly five women aged about 31 to 85. On average, productive TCRbeta reads reached about 4.2 million per sample.

Details on this clonotype: The antigen remains unidentified. Just one base apart from a much larger clone, this may be a read error.

RNA was extracted from bulk tissue without any cell sorting. Chemotherapy-naive patients with new lung cancer underwent thoracic surgery in China, August–November 2014. Three rounds of nested PCR, following a modified ARM-PCR protocol, produced the TCRbeta library. MiXCR, applied by TCRdb to the multiplex PCR reads, yields one record per CDR3 protein. The sample includes under 150,000 distinct CDR3 sequences, roughly 66% seen only once; the top ten take 15% to 20%. General observations from the study: TCR diversity was significantly greater in tumor than normal lung tissue.

Sequencing was carried out using lung tumor tissue. This receptor was taken from a man between 60 and 70 years old with small cell lung cancer.

CDR3 residues: CASRIASLAGTQYF. CDR3 sequence (DNA): TGTGCCAGCAGGATAGCGTCCCTGGCGGGTACGCAGTATTTT. This rearrangement joins TRBV6-5 to TRBJ2-3; the D gene is possibly TRBD2 (5 bases). The CDR3 length is 14 residues. The germline V and J ends were trimmed by 6 bases and 8 bases, with 18 bases remaining between them. Germline loops: CDR1 MNHEY, CDR2 SVGAGI.